Below, 6 T cell receptor beta chains from the same sample are listed, as sequenced in a study of blood T cell repertoires in COVID-19. Clones were sequenced by immunoSEQ multiplex PCR, and TCRdb holds only the in-frame ones, with some missing. This repertoire shows 180,000 or so clones, 78% found once; its top ten account for 2.8%. Sequencing input: peripheral blood. These receptors originate from an elderly woman with active or convalescent COVID-19.

This clone was counted at least ten times. The chain joins TRBV3-1 (or the pseudogene TRBV3-2) to TRBJ1-3, with TRBD1 matching 9 bases. J gave up 2 bases and V 3 bases, and 2 bases lay outside the gene matches. Germline V gene data show CDR1 as LGHDT and CDR2 as YNNKEL (reference sequence). The CDR3 spans 15 residues. The chain's CDR3 is CASSQNRGPGNTIYF. The CDR3, as DNA: TGTGCCAGCAGCCAGAACAGGGGGCCTGGAAACACCATATATTTT.

This chain links TRBV11-3 with TRBJ2-1; D is unresolved. The CDR3 is 13 residues long. The V gene lost 5 bases and the J gene lost 7 bases, with 12 bases spanning the gap. CDR1 is SGHNT, CDR2 YENEEA, per germline. DNA of the CDR3: TGTGCCAGCAGCCCAACTTTTCCTAATGAGCAGTTCTTC. Amino acids: CASSPTFPNEQFF. Supplemented by reference TRBV11-3 and TRBJ2-1, the full variable domain reads EAGVVQSPRYKIIEKKQPVAFWCNPISGHNTLYWYLQNLGQGPELLIRYENEEAVDDSQLPKDRFSAERLKGVDSTLKIQPAELGDSAVYLCASSPTFPNEQFFGPGTRLTVL.

The chain joins TRBV27 to TRBJ1-2, with TRBD1 as a possible D gene (5 bases). This CDR3 has 14 residues. V lost 2 bases and J lost 5, with 12 bases in between. Germline CDR1 and CDR2: MNHEY and SMNVEV (reference sequence). The CDR3 DNA follows: TGTGCCAGCAGTTTAGGTGGCAGGGTGTATGGCTACACCTTC. Protein: CASSLGGRVYGYTF.

The chain combines TRBV10-3 with TRBJ1-3; D is ambiguous. V lost 3 bases and J lost 1, with 7 bases in between. CDR1 ENHRY and CDR2 SYGVKD come from the germline V gene. CDR3 length: 14 amino acids. The CDR3 DNA is TGTGCCATCAGTGACATACTTTCTGGAAACACCATATATTTT. Its protein product is CAISDILSGNTIYF.

This chain connects TRBV10-3 to TRBJ1-1; TRBD1 matches 9 bases. The V gene's germline CDR1 is ENHRY and CDR2 SYGVKD. V shed 10 bases and J 3 bases; nucleotides not matched to a gene: 6. The CDR3 spans 13 residues. The CDR3 is CATAGTGHTEAFF. CDR3 DNA sequence: TGTGCCACCGCCGGGACAGGGCACACTGAAGCTTTCTTT.

Details on this clone: The sample has other DNA sequences that encode this CDR3 too. The rearrangement uses TRBV28 and TRBJ1-1; D gene unclear. Germline values: CDR1 MDHEN, CDR2 SYDVKM. CDR3 length: 12 residues. Trimming cost V 3 bases and J 5 bases, with 7 bases left between them. CDR3 region: CASSLAGTEAFF. The CDR3 DNA is TGTGCCAGCAGTTTGGCGGGAACTGAAGCTTTCTTT.